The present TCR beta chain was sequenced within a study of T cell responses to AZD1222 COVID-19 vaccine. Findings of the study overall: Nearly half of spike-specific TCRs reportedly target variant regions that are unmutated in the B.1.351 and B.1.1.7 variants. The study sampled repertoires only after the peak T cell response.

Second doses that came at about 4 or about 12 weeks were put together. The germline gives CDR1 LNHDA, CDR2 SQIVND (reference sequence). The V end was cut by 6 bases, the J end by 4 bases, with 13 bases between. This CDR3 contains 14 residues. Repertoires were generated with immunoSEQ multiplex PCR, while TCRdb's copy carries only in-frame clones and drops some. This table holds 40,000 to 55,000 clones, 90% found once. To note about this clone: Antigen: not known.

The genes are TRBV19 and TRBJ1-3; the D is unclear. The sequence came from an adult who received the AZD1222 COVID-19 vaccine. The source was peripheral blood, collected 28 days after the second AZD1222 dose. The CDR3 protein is CASRTRGYGNTIYF. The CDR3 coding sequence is TGTGCCAGTAGGACTCGGGGTTACGGAAACACCATATATTTT.